A selection of T cell receptor beta chains follows, all from one sample in a study of T cell changes during pregnancy in multiple sclerosis. The data were produced by immunoSEQ multiplex PCR, yet TCRdb's version contains in-frame clones alone and is incomplete. The repertoire holds some 41,000 clones, 89% seen once, with around 0.5% in the top ten. Sequencing was performed on CD4+ T cells from peripheral blood mononuclear cells, taken in the first trimester of pregnancy. These receptors all come from a female donor with multiple sclerosis, enrolled in a pregnancy study. CDR3s include the opening cysteine and the closing phenylalanine or tryptophan. D genes are given only for firm matches. Clone size is shown for a subset of rows, as once, few, many or a class of expanded clone.

>TRBD1|TRBJ2-2|-|TRBV18
CASKDRVNTGELFF
TGTGCCAGCAAGGACAGGGTGAACACCGGGGAGCTGTTTTTT
>TRBD2|TRBJ2-1|-|TRBV18
CASSQPGTSGNNEQFF
TGTGCCAGCTCACAACCCGGGACTAGCGGAAACAATGAGCAGTTCTTC
>TRBD1|TRBJ2-2|-|TRBV30
CAWSVLRTGGAGELFF
TGTGCCTGGAGTGTACTTAGGACAGGGGGCGCCGGGGAGCTGTTTTTT
>TRBD1|TRBJ1-6|-|TRBV30
CAWRGQGLGSPLHF
TGTGCCTGGAGAGGACAGGGATTAGGGTCACCCCTCCACTTT
>TRBD2|TRBJ2-3|-|TRBV6-4
CASSDLGTSSDTQYF
TGTGCCAGCAGTGACCTTGGGACTAGTAGCGATACGCAGTATTTT
>TRBD1|TRBJ2-7|few|TRBV19
CASSDPGQIYEQYF
TGTGCCAGTAGTGACCCGGGACAGATCTACGAGCAGTACTTC
>-|TRBJ2-7|-|TRBV7-9
CASSRGGATAYEQYF
TGTGCCAGCAGCCGTGGCGGAGCGACAGCCTACGAGCAGTACTTC
>TRBD1|TRBJ1-1|-|TRBV9
CASSAGTGGGTEAFF
TGTGCCAGCAGCGCCGGGACAGGGGGCGGCACTGAAGCTTTCTTT
>-|TRBJ2-7|-|TRBV30
CAWGTSPYEQYF
TGTGCCTGGGGGACATCGCCCTACGAGCAGTACTTC
>TRBD1|TRBJ2-5|once|TRBV7-8
CASSLGTGQETQYF
TGTGCCAGCAGCTTAGGGACAGGGCAGGAGACCCAGTACTTC
>TRBD1|TRBJ1-1|-|TRBV25-1
CASSEGTQGVNTEAFF
TGTGCCAGCAGTGAGGGGACCCAGGGGGTTAACACTGAAGCTTTCTTT
>TRBD2|TRBJ2-1|-|TRBV6-1
CASTLAGDEQFF
TGTGCCAGCACACTAGCGGGAGATGAGCAGTTCTTC
>-|TRBJ1-1|-|TRBV18
CASSPGRGTEAFF
TGTGCCAGCTCACCAGGACGGGGCACTGAAGCTTTCTTT
>TRBD1|TRBJ1-4|-|TRBV7-9
CASSLDTGASEKLFF
TGTGCCAGCAGCTTAGACACAGGGGCAAGTGAAAAACTGTTTTTT